These 8 T cell receptor beta chains were all obtained from the same sample, sequenced in a study of shared T cell receptors in the human thymus. Sequencing used immunoSEQ multiplex PCR; TCRdb keeps in-frame clones, though not all of them. This sample has hundreds of thousands of clones; 80% to 90% occur once, and the top ten carry around 0.01%. This sample was shared with a second study, whose subject was human thymus T cells.

Sample: thymocytes. These receptors were obtained from a girl under two years old with a congenital heart defect.

This chain joins TRBV5-1 and TRBJ2-7; 9 nucleotides agree with TRBD2. CDR3 length: 13 amino acids. Unmatched junction bases numbered 3, after V lost 1 base and J lost 7 bases. The V gene's germline CDR1 is SGHRS and CDR2 YFSETQ. The CDR3 nucleotides read TGCGCCAGCAGCTTGACTCTAGCGGGAGAGCAGTACTTC. Its translation: CASSLTLAGEQYF. The full variable domain, completed using reference TRBV5-1 and TRBJ2-7, is KAGVTQTPRYLIKTRGQQVTLSCSPISGHRSVSWYQQTPGQGLQFLFEYFSETQRNKGNFPGRFSGRQFSNSRSEMNVSTLELGDSALYLCASSLTLAGEQYFGPGTRLTVT.

The gene calls are TRBV27 and TRBJ2-5; 8 bases are a match to TRBD1. The CDR3 totals 16 residues. The trim removed 4 bases at V and 5 bases at J, leaving 12 bases unmatched. Germline CDR1 and CDR2: MNHEY and SMNVEV (reference sequence). The CDR3 reads CASSWIVRQGIETQYF. Written as DNA, the CDR3 is TGTGCCAGCAGTTGGATTGTGCGACAGGGGATTGAGACCCAGTACTTC.

This chain links TRBV14 with TRBJ1-4; a weak D match, TRBD1 (6 bases). This CDR3 is built from 19 residues. With 0 bases removed from V and 8 bases from J, the gap between germline ends came to 25 bases. Germline assignment: CDR1 SGHDN and CDR2 FVKESK. This CDR3 reads CASSQEGGAVLPLQEKLFF. The CDR3 DNA is TGTGCCAGCAGCCAAGAGGGGGGGGCTGTTTTGCCCTTACAAGAAAAACTGTTTTTT. Looking up the rest from reference TRBV14 and TRBJ1-4 gives the full variable domain: EAGVTQFPSHSVIEKGQTVTLRCDPISGHDNLYWYRRVMGKEIKFLLHFVKESKQDESGMPNNRFLAERTGGTYSTLKVQPAELEDSGVYFCASSQEGGAVLPLQEKLFFGSGTQLSVL.

This rearrangement joins TRBV7-2 to TRBJ2-2, with 16 bases aligning to TRBD2. The CDR3 length is 18 residues. Trimming took 5 bases from V and 9 from J; bases not matched to a gene: 12. Looked up from germline, CDR1 is SGHTA and CDR2 is FQGNSA. CDR3 coding DNA: TGTGCCAGCAGCCGAACGGGGACTAGCGGGGGGGGTATCAGGGAGCTGTTTTTT. Its protein is CASSRTGTSGGGIRELFF.

V is TRBV5-6 and J is TRBJ1-4; the match to TRBD1 covers 8 bases. J was trimmed by 4 bases and V by 4 bases; bases with no gene match: 6. CDR1 and CDR2 (germline): SGHDT, YYEEEE. The CDR3 extends over 15 amino acids. The CDR3 here is CASSGHRGVNEKLFF. The CDR3 DNA reads as TGTGCCAGCAGCGGTCACAGGGGGGTTAATGAAAAACTGTTTTTT.

This chain links TRBV7-9 with TRBJ1-4; 7 nucleotides agree with TRBD1. Unmatched junction bases numbered 9, after V lost 5 bases and J lost 6 bases. Germline-derived CDR1 and CDR2 are SEHNR and FQNEAQ (reference sequence). The CDR3 covers 15 residues. This CDR3 reads CASSPRDRDYEKLFF. CDR3 nucleotide sequence: TGTGCCAGCAGCCCCCGGGACAGAGATTATGAAAAACTGTTTTTT.

V and J are TRBV19 and TRBJ2-3; 7 nucleotides line up with TRBD2. V shed 1 base, J shed 2 bases, and the junction held 9 bases outside the gene matches. From germline, CDR1 is LNHDA and CDR2 SQIVND (reference sequence). CDR3 size: 17 residues. The CDR3 sequence: CASSIVFGRGTTDTQYF. The CDR3 DNA sequence: TGTGCCAGTAGTATAGTTTTCGGGCGGGGGACCACAGATACGCAGTATTTT.

V gene TRBV5-5 combines with J gene TRBJ1-3; TRBD1 matches 8 bases. The CDR3 has 16 residues. V was clipped by 4 bases and J by 6 bases; unmatched bases: 12. Germline CDR1 reads SGHKS; CDR2 reads YYEKEE (reference sequence). The CDR3 loop reads CASSPYRQGSENTIYF. CDR3 nucleotides: TGTGCCAGCAGCCCGTACCGACAGGGGTCAGAAAACACCATATATTTT.